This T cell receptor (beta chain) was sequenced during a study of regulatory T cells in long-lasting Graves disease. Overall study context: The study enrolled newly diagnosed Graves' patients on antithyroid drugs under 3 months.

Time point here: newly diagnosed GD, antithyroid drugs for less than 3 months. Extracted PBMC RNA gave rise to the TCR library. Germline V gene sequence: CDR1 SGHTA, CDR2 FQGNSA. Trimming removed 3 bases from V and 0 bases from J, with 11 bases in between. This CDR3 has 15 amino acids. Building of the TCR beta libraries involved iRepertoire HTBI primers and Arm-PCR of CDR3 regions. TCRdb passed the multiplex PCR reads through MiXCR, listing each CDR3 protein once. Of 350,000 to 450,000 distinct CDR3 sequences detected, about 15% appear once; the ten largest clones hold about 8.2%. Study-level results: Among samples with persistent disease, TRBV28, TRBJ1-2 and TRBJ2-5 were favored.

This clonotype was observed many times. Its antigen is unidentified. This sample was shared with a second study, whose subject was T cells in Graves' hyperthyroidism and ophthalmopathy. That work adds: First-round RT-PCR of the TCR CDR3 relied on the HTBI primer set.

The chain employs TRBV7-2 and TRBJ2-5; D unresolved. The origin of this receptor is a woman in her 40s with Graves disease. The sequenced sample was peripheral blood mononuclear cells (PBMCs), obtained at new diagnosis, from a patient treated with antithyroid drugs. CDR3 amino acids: CASSLKVGNQETQYF. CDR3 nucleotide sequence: TGTGCCAGCAGCTTGAAGGTGGGGAACCAAGAGACCCAGTACTTC.